Shown below are 10 T cell receptor beta chains from a single sample sequenced in a study of CD8 T cells in ankylosing spondylitis. In TCRdb, the 5' RACE reads were re-called with MiXCR into one record per CDR3 protein. Of about 160,000 distinct CDR3 sequences detected, about 16% appear once; the ten largest clones hold over 7%. Sequencing was performed on blood, either unsorted or a sorted T cell fraction (not recorded which). These receptors all come from a male donor with ankylosing spondylitis or in good health (not recorded which).

The chain recombines TRBV29-1 with TRBJ2-1, with D perhaps matching TRBD1 (6 bases). The germline V and J ends were trimmed by 4 bases and 10 bases, with 20 bases remaining between them. The CDR3 runs to 14 residues. CDR1 is SQVTM, CDR2 ANQGSEA, per germline. As DNA, the CDR3 is TGCAGCGTTGGCGCCTTTGGCAGGGGCGGAGAGCAGTTCTTC. It codes for CSVGAFGRGGEQFF.

This clonotype was detected ten times or more. The chain is built from TRBV12-3 or TRBV12-4 and TRBJ2-7; D is ambiguous. Between the trimmed V and J ends, which lost 0 bases and 2 bases, there was a span of 11 bases. The CDR3 is 15 amino acids. CDR3 DNA: TGTGCCAGCAGTTTAGCGCCCGACCCGACCTACGAGCAGTACTTC. Encoded protein: CASSLAPDPTYEQYF.

This clonotype was seen many times. The V and J genes are TRBV7-2 and TRBJ2-3; D is unresolved. The ends were cut back, 2 bases at V and 2 bases at J, with 8 bases in the middle. The CDR3 consists of 14 residues. Germline V gene lookup returns CDR1 SGHTA and CDR2 FQGNSA. CDR3 bases: TGTGCCAGCAGCTTAACCGGGTACACAGATACGCAGTATTTT. Encoded protein: CASSLTGYTDTQYF.

Only a few counts were recorded for this clonotype. The J gene is TRBJ2-1, the V gene TRBV5-1, with 8 nucleotides matching TRBD2. Looked up from germline, CDR1 is SGHRS and CDR2 is YFSETQ. The CDR3 is 15 residues long. The V gene end was trimmed by 2 bases and the J gene end by 7 bases; junction bases not matched to a gene: 8. This CDR3 reads CASSFLAGLWNEQFF. CDR3 sequence (DNA): TGCGCCAGCAGCTTTCTAGCGGGCCTTTGGAATGAGCAGTTCTTC.

This clonotype was detected many times. The chain recombines TRBV12-5 with TRBJ1-5; 9 nucleotides match TRBD1. In germline, CDR1 is LGHNT, CDR2 FRNRAP. The length of the CDR3 is 16 residues. V lost 6 bases to trimming and J lost 9 bases; unmatched junction nucleotides: 15. The CDR3: CASGRRDRVRRGPQHF. CDR3 in DNA: TGTGCTAGTGGCCGCCGGGACAGGGTTCGTCGGGGGCCCCAGCATTTT. Filled out from reference TRBV12-5 and TRBJ1-5, the complete variable domain reads DARVTQTPRHKVTEMGQEVTMRCQPILGHNTVFWYRQTMMQGLELLAYFRNRAPLDDSGMPKDRFSAEMPDATLATLKIQPSEPRDSAVYFCASGRRDRVRRGPQHFGDGTRLSIL.

The chain is built from TRBV6-1 and TRBJ2-1; 8 positions match TRBD2. CDR1 MNHNS and CDR2 SASEGT come from the germline V gene. This CDR3 contains 14 residues. Unmatched junction bases numbered 7, after V lost 2 bases and J lost 10 bases. Here the CDR3 DNA reads TGTGCCAGCAGTGAAACCCGGGAGGGTCTCGAGCAGTTCTTC. Translation gives CASSETREGLEQFF.

This clonotype was detected many times. This chain connects TRBV5-8 to TRBJ2-5; 12 bases agree with TRBD2. CDR1 and CDR2 (germline): SGHTS, YDEGEE. V was pared by 4 bases and J by 4 bases, with 8 bases of the junction left unmatched. This CDR3 has 16 amino acids. The CDR3 reads CASSGYGLAGRETQYF. The CDR3 region has the DNA TGTGCCAGCAGCGGATACGGACTAGCGGGAAGAGAGACCCAGTACTTC.

A note on this clonotype: A much larger clone lies a single base off, so this may be a read error. The genes are TRBV20-1 and TRBJ2-1; 7 bases line up with TRBD2. V lost 5 bases to trimming and J lost 7 bases; unmatched junction nucleotides: 14. The CDR3 sequence is 15 residues long. The germline V gene encodes CDR1 DFQATT and CDR2 SNEGSKA (reference sequence). This chain's CDR3 is CSAGRVGDPRNEQFF. The CDR3 DNA is TGCAGTGCTGGGAGGGTGGGGGACCCTCGTAATGAGCAGTTCTTC.

This clonotype came up many times. V is TRBV2 and J is TRBJ2-7, with D perhaps TRBD1 or TRBD2 (5 bases each). The CDR3 covers 14 residues. Germline CDR1 reads SNHLY; CDR2 reads FYNNEI. V was clipped by 4 bases and J by 3 bases, with 13 bases between them. Written as DNA, the CDR3 is TGTGCCAGCAGTGTAGGAGGCGACAGCTACGAGCAGTACTTC. Translating gives CASSVGGDSYEQYF.

This clonotype occurred many times. This chain connects TRBV27 to TRBJ1-5; D not certain. Germline V gene lookup returns CDR1 MNHEY and CDR2 SMNVEV (reference sequence). The CDR3 contains 15 residues. V shed 1 base and J shed 4 bases, with 11 bases lying between them. In DNA, the CDR3 is TGTGCCAGCAGTTTATTTGGCAGAAATAATCAGCCCCAGCATTTT. Amino acid sequence: CASSLFGRNNQPQHF.